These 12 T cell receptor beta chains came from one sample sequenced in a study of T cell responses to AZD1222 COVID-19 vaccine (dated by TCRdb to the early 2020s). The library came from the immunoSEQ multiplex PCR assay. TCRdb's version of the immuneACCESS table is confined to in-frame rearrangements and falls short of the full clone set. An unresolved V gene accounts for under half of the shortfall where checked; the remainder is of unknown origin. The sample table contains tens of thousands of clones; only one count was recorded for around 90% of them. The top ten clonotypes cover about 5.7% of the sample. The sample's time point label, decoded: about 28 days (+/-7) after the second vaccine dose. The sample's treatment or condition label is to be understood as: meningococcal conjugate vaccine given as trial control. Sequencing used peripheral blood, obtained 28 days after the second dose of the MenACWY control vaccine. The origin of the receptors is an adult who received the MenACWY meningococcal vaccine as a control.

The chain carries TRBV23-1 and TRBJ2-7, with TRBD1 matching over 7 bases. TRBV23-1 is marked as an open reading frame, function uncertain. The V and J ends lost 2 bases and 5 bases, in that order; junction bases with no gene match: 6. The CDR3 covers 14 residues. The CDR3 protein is CASSQPGTAHEQYF. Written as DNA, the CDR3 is TGCGCCAGCAGTCAACCCGGGACAGCGCACGAGCAGTACTTC.

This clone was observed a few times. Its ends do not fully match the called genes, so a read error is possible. In nucleotides, the CDR3 is TGTGCCAGCAGCCCCGGGACTGAACCATATGGGCCCTTC. Encoded protein: CASSPGTEPYGPF. The J gene is TRBJ2-7, the V gene TRBV5-6, with D possibly matching TRBD2 (6 bases). The V gene's germline CDR1 is SGHDT and CDR2 YYEEEE. The CDR3 spans 13 residues. Using reference TRBV5-6 and TRBJ2-7 for the parts outside the CDR3, the full variable domain is DAGVTQSPTHLIKTRGQQVTLRCSPKSGHDTVSWYQQALGQGPQFIFQYYEEEERQRGNFPDRFSGHQFPNYSSELNVNALLLGDSALYLCASSPGTEPYGPFGPGTRLTVT.

Here the CDR3 DNA reads TGCGCCAGTCGACCACTAGCGGGCCAAGAGACCCAGTACTTC. Translating it yields CASRPLAGQETQYF. V usage is TRBV10-2 and J usage is TRBJ2-5; 9 bases match TRBD2. This CDR3 contains 14 residues. The V gene's germline CDR1 is WSHSY and CDR2 SAAADI. Unmatched junction bases numbered 6, after V lost 9 bases and J lost 1 base.

The CDR3 nucleotides are TGTGCCAGCAGTTCGGGACAGGGACCCTATGGCTACACCTTC. This codes for CASSSGQGPYGYTF. This sequence joins TRBV5-4 and TRBJ1-2, with TRBD1 matching over 9 bases. The CDR3 has 14 amino acids. With V trimmed by 5 bases and J by 4 bases, 6 bases remained unmatched. Germline-derived CDR1 and CDR2 are SGHNT and YYREEE (reference sequence). The full variable domain, completed using reference TRBV5-4 and TRBJ1-2, is ETGVTQSPTHLIKTRGQQVTLRCSSQSGHNTVSWYQQALGQGPQFIFQYYREEENGRGNFPPRFSGLQFPNYSSELNVNALELDDSALYLCASSSGQGPYGYTFGSGTRLTVV.

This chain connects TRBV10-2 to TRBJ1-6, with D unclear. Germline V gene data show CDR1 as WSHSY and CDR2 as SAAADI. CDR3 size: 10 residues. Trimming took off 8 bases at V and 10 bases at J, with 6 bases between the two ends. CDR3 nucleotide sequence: TGCGCCAGCGGAGGATCACCCCTCCACTTT. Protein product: CASGGSPLHF.

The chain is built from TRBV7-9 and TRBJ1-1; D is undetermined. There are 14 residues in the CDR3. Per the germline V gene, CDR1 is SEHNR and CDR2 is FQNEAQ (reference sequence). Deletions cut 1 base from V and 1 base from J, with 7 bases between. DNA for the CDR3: TGTGCCAGCAGCTTAGGAGGGCCGAACACTGAAGCTTTCTTT. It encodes CASSLGGPNTEAFF.

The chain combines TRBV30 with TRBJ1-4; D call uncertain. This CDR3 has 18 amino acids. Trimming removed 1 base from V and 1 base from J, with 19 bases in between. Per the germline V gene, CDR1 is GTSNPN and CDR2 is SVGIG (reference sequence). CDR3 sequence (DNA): TGTGCCTGGAGTGCCCGCGTAGGGAGGTACAAAACTAATGAAAAACTGTTTTTT. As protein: CAWSARVGRYKTNEKLFF.

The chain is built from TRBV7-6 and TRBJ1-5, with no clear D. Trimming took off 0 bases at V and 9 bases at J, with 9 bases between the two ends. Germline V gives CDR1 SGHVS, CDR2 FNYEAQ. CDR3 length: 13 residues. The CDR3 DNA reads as TGTGCCAGCAGCTTAGCGATGCTAGGGCCCCAGCATTTT. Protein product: CASSLAMLGPQHF.

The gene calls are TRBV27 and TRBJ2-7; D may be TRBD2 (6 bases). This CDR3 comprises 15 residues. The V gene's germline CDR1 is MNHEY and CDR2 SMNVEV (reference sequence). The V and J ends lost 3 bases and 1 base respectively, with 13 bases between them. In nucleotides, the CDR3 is TGTGCCAGCAGTTTTGAGGGAGGCCTTTCCTACGAGCAGTACTTC. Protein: CASSFEGGLSYEQYF.

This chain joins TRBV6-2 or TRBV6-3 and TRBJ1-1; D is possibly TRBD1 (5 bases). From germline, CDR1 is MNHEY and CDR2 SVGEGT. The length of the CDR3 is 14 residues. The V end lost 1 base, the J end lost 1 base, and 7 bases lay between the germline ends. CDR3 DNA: TGTGCCAGCAGTTACTGGGGCGAGAACACTGAAGCTTTCTTT. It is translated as CASSYWGENTEAFF.

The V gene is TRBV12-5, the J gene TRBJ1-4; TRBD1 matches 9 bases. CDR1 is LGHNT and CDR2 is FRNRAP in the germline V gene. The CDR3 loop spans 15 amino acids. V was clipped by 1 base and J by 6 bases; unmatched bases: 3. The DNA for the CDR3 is TGTGCTAGTGGTTTGGCGGACAGGGGCGATGAAAAACTGTTTTTT. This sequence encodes CASGLADRGDEKLFF.

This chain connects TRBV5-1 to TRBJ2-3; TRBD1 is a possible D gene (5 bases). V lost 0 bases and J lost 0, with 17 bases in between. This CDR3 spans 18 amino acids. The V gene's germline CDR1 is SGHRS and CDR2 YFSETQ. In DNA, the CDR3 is TGCGCCAGCAGCTTGGGGCAGTGGGGCGTGACTAGCACAGATACGCAGTATTTT. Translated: CASSLGQWGVTSTDTQYF. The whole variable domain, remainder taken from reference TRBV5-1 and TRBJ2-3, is KAGVTQTPRYLIKTRGQQVTLSCSPISGHRSVSWYQQTPGQGLQFLFEYFSETQRNKGNFPGRFSGRQFSNSRSEMNVSTLELGDSALYLCASSLGQWGVTSTDTQYFGPGTRLTVL.